Below are 18 T cell receptor beta chains sequenced from a single sample in a study of Ad26.COV2.S vaccination and SARS-CoV-2 variants (dated by TCRdb to the early 2020s). The time point label, read with the paper, signifies: individuals recovered from natural SARS-CoV-2 infection. The library was built by means of the immunoSEQ multiplex PCR assay. The table was pulled from immuneACCESS by TCRdb, which kept in-frame rearrangements only. Such tables lose some clones; where checked, under half of the loss comes from unresolved V genes, and the rest has no known cause. This sample lists over 110,000 clones; 86% were detected once. Of the sample, 4% to 6% is held by the ten largest clones. This material consisted of peripheral blood, taken after recovery from COVID-19. The source is a human donor who had recovered from COVID-19.

The CDR3 DNA follows: TGTGCCAGCAGCTTAATTCCCACCCGTGAGCAGTTCTTC. This encodes CASSLIPTREQFF. The chain uses TRBV7-2 and TRBJ2-1; the D is unclear. V dropped 2 bases and J dropped 9 bases, with 11 bases sitting between them. Looked up from germline, CDR1 is SGHTA and CDR2 is FQGNSA. The CDR3 has 13 residues.

CDR3 coding DNA: TGTGCCAGCAGCCCGACGGGACAGGGTCGTGAGCAGTACTTC. Its translation is CASSPTGQGREQYF. This rearrangement joins TRBV7-2 to TRBJ2-7, with 9 bases fitting TRBD1. Germline V gives CDR1 SGHTA, CDR2 FQGNSA. This CDR3 spans 14 amino acids. Trimming cost V 5 bases and J 7 bases; bases outside gene matches: 9.

The CDR3 reads CAISYGQGAYEQYF. The CDR3 DNA follows: TGTGCCATCAGCTACGGACAGGGGGCTTACGAGCAGTACTTC. This rearrangement joins TRBV10-3 to TRBJ2-7, with 11 bases matching TRBD1. This CDR3 comprises 14 residues. CDR1 and CDR2 (germline): ENHRY, SYGVKD. V trimming: 6 bases; J trimming: 4 bases; junction bases outside the gene matches: 5.

The gene calls are TRBV4-1 and TRBJ2-3, with 9 bases fitting TRBD2. This CDR3 is 16 amino acids long. The J segment lost 5 bases and the V segment lost 0 bases, leaving 6 bases of the junction unmatched. Germline values: CDR1 MGHRA, CDR2 YSYEKL. CDR3 DNA sequence: TGCGCCAGCAGCCAAGATAGCGGGGGCGAGGGAGATACGCAGTATTTT. Translating gives CASSQDSGGEGDTQYF.

V is TRBV7-2 and J is TRBJ1-1; D ambiguous. Germline values: CDR1 SGHTA, CDR2 FQGNSA. CDR3 length equals 17 residues. V was cut by 2 bases and J by 1 base, with 17 bases left in between. The CDR3 DNA sequence: TGTGCCAGCAGCTTACTCCTTCGTTCGCGAGAGAACACTGAAGCTTTCTTT. This encodes CASSLLLRSRENTEAFF.

The V call is TRBV6-2 or TRBV6-3, the J call TRBJ2-7, with a weak D call TRBD1 (5 bases). Trimming removed 4 bases at V and 8 bases at J, with 18 bases between. Germline lookup yields CDR1 MNHEY and CDR2 SVGEGT. The CDR3 is 14 residues long. The CDR3 is CASSFASGQGQQYF. The CDR3 DNA is TGTGCCAGCAGTTTCGCTTCGGGTCAGGGCCAGCAGTACTTC.

The J gene is TRBJ2-7, the V gene TRBV28, with a tentative D call TRBD2 (5 bases). CDR1 is MDHEN and CDR2 is SYDVKM in the germline V gene. The CDR3 contains 14 residues. The V end was cut by 2 bases, the J end by 2 bases, with 10 bases between. CDR3 sequence reads: CASSLPGFTYEQYF. The CDR3, as DNA: TGTGCCAGCAGTTTACCGGGGTTCACCTACGAGCAGTACTTC.

This clone was observed once. The chain employs TRBV6-5 and TRBJ1-4; D not certain. This CDR3 region has 15 residues. Germline V gene sequence: CDR1 MNHEY, CDR2 SVGAGI. V gave up 0 bases and J gave up 3 bases, with 8 bases separating them. CDR3 in DNA: TGTGCCAGCAGTTACTCGGGCACAGCTAATGAAAAACTGTTTTTT. Protein product: CASSYSGTANEKLFF.

The chain combines TRBV7-9 with TRBJ2-3; TRBD2 agrees at 7 bases. V was pared by 8 bases and J by 2 bases, with 10 bases of the junction left unmatched. The germline V gene has CDR1 SEHNR and CDR2 FQNEAQ (reference sequence). The CDR3 is 15 amino acids. The CDR3 here is CASWGSGIYTDTQYF. CDR3 sequence (DNA): TGTGCCAGCTGGGGGAGCGGGATTTACACAGATACGCAGTATTTT.

The chain carries TRBV9 and TRBJ2-7; TRBD2 might be the D (6 bases). The germline gives CDR1 SGDLS, CDR2 YYNGEE. The CDR3 spans 14 residues. V was cut by 4 bases and J by 5 bases, with 16 bases left in between. CDR3 loop: CASSPETGDHEQYF. The CDR3 DNA reads as TGTGCCAGCAGCCCCGAGACGGGGGACCACGAGCAGTACTTC.

The CDR3 loop is CASSQALGPYYGYTF. CDR3 coding DNA: TGCGCCAGCAGCCAAGCGTTGGGGCCGTACTATGGCTACACCTTC. The genes are TRBV4-1 and TRBJ1-2, with D tentatively TRBD1 (5 bases). There are 15 residues in the CDR3. Germline assignment: CDR1 MGHRA and CDR2 YSYEKL. With 1 base removed from V and 3 bases from J, the gap between germline ends came to 12 bases.

The rearrangement joins TRBV24-1 to TRBJ2-1; D gene unclear. CDR3 length equals 15 residues. Germline CDR1 is KGHDR and CDR2 is SFDVKD. V gave up 3 bases and J gave up 1 base, with 9 bases separating them. The CDR3 bases are TGTGCCACCAGTGATGTCAGGTTTTCCTACAATGAGCAGTTCTTC. It encodes CATSDVRFSYNEQFF.

J is TRBJ2-1 and V is TRBV6-6, with TRBD2 matching 8 bases. The J segment lost 0 bases and the V segment lost 5 bases, leaving 9 bases of the junction unmatched. The CDR3 runs 17 residues. Germline lookup yields CDR1 MNHNY and CDR2 SVGAGI (reference sequence). The CDR3 protein is CASSQPAGGSSYNEQFF. The DNA for the CDR3 is TGTGCCAGCAGTCAACCTGCGGGAGGTAGCTCCTACAATGAGCAGTTCTTC.

This CDR3 reads CASSFYLSDEQFF. The CDR3 DNA reads as TGTGCCAGCAGCTTCTATTTGAGCGATGAGCAGTTCTTC. This rearrangement joins TRBV7-6 to TRBJ2-1; no clear D. V was shortened by 3 bases and J by 8 bases, with 11 bases between the two germline ends. Germline V CDR1 and CDR2: SGHVS, FNYEAQ. The CDR3 runs 13 residues.

As concerns this clone: At one of its ends the junction is not consistent with the germline gene, which may arise from a read error. This chain links TRBV7-7 with TRBJ2-7; TRBD2 aligns across 12 bases. The CDR3 is 15 residues long. Germline V lookup: CDR1 SSHAT, CDR2 FNYEAQ (reference sequence). CDR3 amino acids: CASSVLAGGSYEQYF. The CDR3 bases are TGTGCTAGCAGCGTACTAGCGGGGGGATCCTACGAGCAGTACTTC. Full variable domain (remainder filled in from reference TRBV7-7 and TRBJ2-7): GAGVSQSPRYKVTKRGQDVTLRCDPISSHATLYWYQQALGQGPEFLTYFNYEAQPDKSGLPSDRFSAERPEGSISTLTIQRTEQRDSAMYRCASSVLAGGSYEQYFGPGTRLTVT.

The chain joins TRBV11-2 to TRBJ2-2; unclear D gene. The CDR3 contains 14 residues. The V and J ends lost 3 bases and 5 bases respectively, with 10 bases between them. Germline CDR1 and CDR2: SGHAT and FQNNGV. The CDR3 loop is CASSLVPQTGELFF. In DNA form, the CDR3 reads TGTGCCAGCAGCTTGGTCCCCCAAACCGGGGAGCTGTTTTTT.

As concerns this clone: One junction end disagrees with the germline gene, perhaps due to a read error. The chain has TRBV28 and TRBJ1-5; D is undetermined. This CDR3 is built from 11 residues. Looked up from germline, CDR1 is MDHEN and CDR2 is SYDVKM. DNA of the CDR3: TGCGGTGCGGGTGTCAATCAGCCCCAGCATTTT. Encoded protein: CGAGVNQPQHF.

This chain uses TRBV28 with TRBJ1-2, with unresolved D. Trimming pared 5 bases from V and 6 bases from J, leaving 4 bases between. CDR3 length: 10 amino acids. CDR1 and CDR2 (germline): MDHEN, SYDVKM. CDR3 nucleotide sequence: TGTGCCAGCAGTAGGGATGGCTACACCTTC. Its translation is CASSRDGYTF.